This T cell receptor (beta chain) was sequenced during a study of blood T cell repertoires in COVID-19. Study-level information: Italy, Spain and the United States were the sources of the convalescent and acute COVID-19 samples. In each case, the material was cDNA or gDNA derived from T cells, B-cell-depleted T cells, or PBMCs.

Study processing details: Amplification from reference gene primers served as the basis for estimated nucleated cell counts. The protocol was immunoSEQ multiplex PCR, while the TCRdb copy is restricted to in-frame clones and leaves out a portion. That table supplies the V and J calls and clone size; D and trimming were determined from the DNA. Among some 29,000 clones listed, approximately 90% were seen once. This TCR was recovered from a human donor in a cohort sampled during active COVID-19. The specimen sequenced was peripheral blood.

CDR3 sequence: CASSVGSGTGNEKLFF. The CDR3 DNA follows: TGTGCCAGCAGCGTAGGATCGGGGACAGGGAACGAAAAACTGTTTTTT. The chain uses TRBV9 and TRBJ1-4, with 9 bases identical to TRBD1. The CDR3 totals 16 residues. J lost 8 bases, V lost 0 bases, and 8 bases had no gene match. Germline V gene sequence: CDR1 SGDLS, CDR2 YYNGEE.